Below are 10 T cell receptor beta chains sequenced from a single sample in a study of cytomegalovirus exposure and HLA in healthy donors (dated by TCRdb to 2015 to 2018). Library preparation used the immunoSEQ multiplex PCR assay. For the multiplex PCR, a mixture combining 60 forward primers for TCR Vbeta segments and 13 reverse primers for TCR Jbeta segments was used. TCRdb limited this immuneACCESS table to in-frame rearrangements with V and J called. A share of clones is missing; checked studies link under half to unresolved V genes, and the rest is unexplained. The data table for this sample lists roughly 190,000 clones. The ten largest make up 0.79% of the sample. The sequenced material came from PBMCs. The receptors derive from a woman younger than 35 in good health and CMV-seropositive.

This chain connects TRBV27 to TRBJ1-1; possibly TRBD1 for D (5 bases). There are 14 residues in the CDR3. The ends were cut back, 6 bases at V and 3 bases at J, with 14 bases in the middle. Germline loops: CDR1 MNHEY, CDR2 SMNVEV (reference sequence). CDR3: CASRVYTGDTEAFF. The CDR3 coding sequence is TGTGCCAGCAGGGTTTACACGGGGGACACTGAAGCTTTCTTT.

In regard to this clone: The same CDR3 is also encoded by other DNA sequences in this sample. The chain uses TRBV4-1 and TRBJ1-5, with TRBD1 identical over 8 bases. In germline, CDR1 is MGHRA, CDR2 YSYEKL. The CDR3 covers 14 residues. J lost 4 bases, V lost 6 bases, and 5 bases had no gene match. CDR3 loop: CASSRQGSNQPQHF. The CDR3 nucleotides read TGCGCCAGCAGTAGACAGGGGTCTAATCAGCCCCAGCATTTT.

This rearrangement joins TRBV10-3 to TRBJ2-3; the match to TRBD1 covers 9 bases. With V trimmed by 4 bases and J by 5 bases, 1 base remained unmatched. The CDR3 extends over 13 amino acids. Germline CDR1 ENHRY, CDR2 SYGVKD. CDR3 protein: CAISGTGEDTQYF. The CDR3 DNA sequence: TGTGCCATCAGTGGGACAGGGGAAGATACGCAGTATTTT.

This sequence joins TRBV18 and TRBJ2-7; 7 nucleotides line up with TRBD1. The CDR3 is made up of 17 amino acids. From germline, CDR1 is KGHSH and CDR2 LQKENI. The J segment lost 4 bases and the V segment lost 4 bases, leaving 16 bases of the junction unmatched. Here the CDR3 DNA reads TGTGCCAGCTCACGTTTAATTGCCGGGACAGTCCCTTACGAGCAGTACTTC. Protein: CASSRLIAGTVPYEQYF.

The chain carries TRBV4-1 and TRBJ1-1; the D gene is possibly TRBD1 (6 bases). Trimming took 0 bases from V and 6 from J, leaving 17 bases between them. There are 16 residues in the CDR3. Germline CDR1 reads MGHRA; CDR2 reads YSYEKL. The CDR3 reads CASSQDYLRGNAEAFF. The DNA of the CDR3 is TGCGCCAGCAGCCAAGATTACCTGAGGGGGAATGCTGAAGCTTTCTTT.

The chain uses TRBV5-1 and TRBJ1-2; 7 positions match TRBD1. The germline V gene encodes CDR1 SGHRS and CDR2 YFSETQ. The CDR3 covers 16 residues. V shed 4 bases, J shed 4 bases, and the junction held 13 bases outside the gene matches. Here the CDR3 DNA reads TGCGCCAGCAGCCAGGCTACAGGGGAAAAGGGCTATGGCTACACCTTC. Its protein product is CASSQATGEKGYGYTF.

CDR3 amino acids: CASSFPGARVTEAFF. The DNA of the CDR3 is TGTGCCAGCAGCTTCCCAGGGGCAAGGGTCACTGAAGCTTTCTTT. This sequence joins TRBV5-4 and TRBJ1-1; possible D gene TRBD1, 6 bases. The CDR3 has 15 residues. Germline V gives CDR1 SGHNT, CDR2 YYREEE (reference sequence). The V end lost 2 bases, the J end lost 4 bases, and 15 bases lay between the germline ends.

The chain recombines TRBV6-5 with TRBJ2-1, with TRBD2 matching over 10 bases. CDR1 and CDR2 (germline): MNHEY, SVGAGI. The V and J ends lost 2 bases and 8 bases, in that order; junction bases with no gene match: 9. The CDR3 runs to 16 residues. The CDR3 is CASSYRGAGGSHEQFF. CDR3 DNA sequence: TGTGCCAGCAGTTACCGAGGAGCGGGAGGGTCTCATGAGCAGTTCTTC.

The rearrangement joins TRBV18 to TRBJ2-7; 7 bases are shared with TRBD2. Germline CDR1 is KGHSH and CDR2 is LQKENI. Trimming at V came to 5 bases and at J to 13 bases, leaving 11 bases not matched to a gene. The CDR3 is 12 residues long. The CDR3, as DNA: TGTGCCAGCTCAGCCACGCTAGGGGAGGGATACTTC. Its protein is CASSATLGEGYF.

J is TRBJ1-2 and V is TRBV19, with TRBD1 matching 7 bases. V shed 3 bases and J 4 bases; nucleotides not matched to a gene: 20. Germline V lookup: CDR1 LNHDA, CDR2 SQIVND (reference sequence). The CDR3 length is 19 residues. The CDR3 reads CASSMYTGASPQFSYGYTF. As DNA, the CDR3 is TGTGCCAGTAGTATGTATACAGGGGCGAGCCCTCAATTTTCCTATGGCTACACCTTC.